This T cell receptor beta chain was sequenced during a study of T cell responses to AZD1222 COVID-19 vaccine. General study findings and limits: Clonal diversity may have been underestimated in mostly white British donors. Repertoires were obtained only post-peak T cell response.

In the case of this clone: Its antigen remains unidentified.

Produced via immunoSEQ multiplex PCR; TCRdb's table is partial and in-frame only. The repertoire holds around 81,000 clones, with roughly 85% as singletons. This receptor was taken from an adult in good health. This specimen consisted of peripheral blood, obtained on day 0 of AZD1222 vaccination.

This CDR3 reads CASSLDRTGETQYF. The CDR3 bases are TGTGCCAGCAGCTTGGACAGGACGGGGGAGACCCAGTACTTC. This chain links TRBV6-2 or TRBV6-3 with TRBJ2-5; TRBD1 matches 7 bases. The CDR3 has 14 amino acids. V lost 6 bases to trimming and J lost 5 bases; unmatched junction nucleotides: 9. Germline values: CDR1 MNHEY, CDR2 SVGEGT.